The T cell receptor (beta chain) described here comes from a study of T cell responses to AZD1222 COVID-19 vaccine. General study points: The study found Spike-specific TCR breadth and depth rose after two AZD1222 doses. Clonal diversity was possibly underestimated; the donors were predominantly white British and more often female. Only five or six individuals given AZD1222 were seropositive at baseline. The repertoires were collected only after the peak T cell response.

For this clone: Antigen: not known.

Trimming removed 6 bases at V and 2 bases at J, with 13 bases between. The germline CDR1 and CDR2 sequences are MDHEN and SYDVKM. The CDR3 is 14 amino acids. TCRdb keeps only in-frame clones here, not all; method: immunoSEQ multiplex PCR. Seen here are 120,000 or so clones, 70% to 85% observed once, and the top ten hold 6.2%. This sample comprised peripheral blood, obtained on day 0 of AZD1222 vaccination. This receptor was identified in an adult in good health. The chain has TRBV28 and TRBJ1-2; D is ambiguous. The CDR3 loop is CASSLISGNYGYTF. CDR3 nucleotide sequence: TGTGCCAGCAGCCTTATCTCCGGGAACTATGGCTACACCTTC.